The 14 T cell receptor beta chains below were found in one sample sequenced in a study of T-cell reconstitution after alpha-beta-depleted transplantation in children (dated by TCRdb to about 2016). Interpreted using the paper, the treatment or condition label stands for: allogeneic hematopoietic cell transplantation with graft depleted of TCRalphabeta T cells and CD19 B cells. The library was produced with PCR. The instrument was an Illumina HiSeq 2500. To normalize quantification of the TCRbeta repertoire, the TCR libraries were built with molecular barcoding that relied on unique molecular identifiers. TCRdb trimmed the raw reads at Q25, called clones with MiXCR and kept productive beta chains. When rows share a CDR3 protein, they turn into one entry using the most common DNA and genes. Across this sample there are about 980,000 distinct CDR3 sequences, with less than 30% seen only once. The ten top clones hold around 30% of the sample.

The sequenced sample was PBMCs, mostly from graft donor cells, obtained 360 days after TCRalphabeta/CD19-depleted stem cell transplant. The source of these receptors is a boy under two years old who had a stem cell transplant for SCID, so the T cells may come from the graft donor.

The CDR3 sequence is CASTSLGLEVRQFF. DNA for the CDR3: TGTGCCAGCACTTCTCTCGGACTAGAGGTGCGGCAGTTCTTC. This chain links TRBV12-3 or TRBV12-4 with TRBJ2-1, with 7 bases lining up with TRBD2. This CDR3 is 14 amino acids long. The ends lost 7 bases at V and 12 bases at J; junction bases unmatched: 15.

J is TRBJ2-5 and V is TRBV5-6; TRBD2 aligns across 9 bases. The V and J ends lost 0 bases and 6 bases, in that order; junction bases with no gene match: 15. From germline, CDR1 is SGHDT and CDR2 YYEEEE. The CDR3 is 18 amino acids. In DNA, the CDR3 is TGTGCCAGCAGCTTGGGGCTAAGGTCTAGCGGGGCCCCCAAGACCCAGTACTTC. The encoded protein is CASSLGLRSSGAPKTQYF.

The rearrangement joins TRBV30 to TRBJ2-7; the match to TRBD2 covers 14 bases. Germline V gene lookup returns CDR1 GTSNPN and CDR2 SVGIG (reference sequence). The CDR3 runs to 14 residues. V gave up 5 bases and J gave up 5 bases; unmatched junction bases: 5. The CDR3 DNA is TGTGCCTGGGAGACTAGCGGGGGGGCCCACGAGCAGTACTTC. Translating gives CAWETSGGAHEQYF.

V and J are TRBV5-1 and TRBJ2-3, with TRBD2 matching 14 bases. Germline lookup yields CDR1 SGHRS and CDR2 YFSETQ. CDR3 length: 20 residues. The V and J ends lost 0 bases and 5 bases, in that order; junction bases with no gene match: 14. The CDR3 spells CASSLADNGLAGGRGDTQYF. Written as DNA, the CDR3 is TGCGCCAGCAGCTTGGCCGATAACGGACTAGCGGGGGGCCGGGGAGATACGCAGTATTTT.

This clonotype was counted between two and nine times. As DNA, the CDR3 is TGCGCCAGCAGCTCGGAGGTCTATCAAGAGACCCAGTACTTC. This encodes CASSSEVYQETQYF. The gene calls are TRBV5-1 and TRBJ2-5; possibly TRBD2 for D (5 bases). This CDR3 has 14 amino acids. V lost 3 bases, J lost 2 bases, and 11 bases lay in between. Germline V gene data show CDR1 as SGHRS and CDR2 as YFSETQ.

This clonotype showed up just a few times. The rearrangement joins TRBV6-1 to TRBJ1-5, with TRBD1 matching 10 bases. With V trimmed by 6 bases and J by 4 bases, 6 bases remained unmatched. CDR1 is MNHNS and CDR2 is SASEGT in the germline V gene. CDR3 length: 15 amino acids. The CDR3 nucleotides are TGTGCCAGCAGAAAGGAGGGACAGGGGAATCAGCCCCAGCATTTT. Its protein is CASRKEGQGNQPQHF.

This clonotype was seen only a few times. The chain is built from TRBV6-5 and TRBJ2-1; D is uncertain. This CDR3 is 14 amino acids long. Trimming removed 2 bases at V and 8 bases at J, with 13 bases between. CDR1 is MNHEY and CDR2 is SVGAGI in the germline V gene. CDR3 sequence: CASSYDSRFDEQFF. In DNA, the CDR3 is TGTGCCAGCAGTTACGATTCTAGGTTCGATGAGCAGTTCTTC.

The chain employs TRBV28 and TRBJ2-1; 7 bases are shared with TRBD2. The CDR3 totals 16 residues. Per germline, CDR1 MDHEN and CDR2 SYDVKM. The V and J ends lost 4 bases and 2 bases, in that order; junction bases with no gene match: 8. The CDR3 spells CASSSLGLGPYNEQFF. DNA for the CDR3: TGTGCCAGCAGTTCTCTCGGACTAGGGCCCTACAATGAGCAGTTCTTC.

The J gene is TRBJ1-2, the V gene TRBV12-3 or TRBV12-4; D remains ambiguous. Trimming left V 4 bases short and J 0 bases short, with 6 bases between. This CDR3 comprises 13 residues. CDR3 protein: CASSYGSNYGYTF. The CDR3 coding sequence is TGTGCCAGCAGTTACGGTTCTAACTATGGCTACACCTTC.

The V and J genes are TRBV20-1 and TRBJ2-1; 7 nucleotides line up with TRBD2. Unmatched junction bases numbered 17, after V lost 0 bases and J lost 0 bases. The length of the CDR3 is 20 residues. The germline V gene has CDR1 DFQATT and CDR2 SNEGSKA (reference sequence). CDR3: CSARDFEGIASGGSYNEQFF. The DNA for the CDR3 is TGCAGTGCTAGAGACTTCGAGGGGATCGCTTCGGGGGGCTCCTACAATGAGCAGTTCTTC.

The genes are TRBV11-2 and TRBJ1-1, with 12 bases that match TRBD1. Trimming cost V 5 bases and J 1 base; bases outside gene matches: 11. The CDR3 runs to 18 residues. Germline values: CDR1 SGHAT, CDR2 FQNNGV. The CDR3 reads CASSPRPGQGARNTEAFF. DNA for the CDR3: TGTGCCAGCAGCCCCCGACCGGGACAGGGGGCAAGGAACACTGAAGCTTTCTTT.

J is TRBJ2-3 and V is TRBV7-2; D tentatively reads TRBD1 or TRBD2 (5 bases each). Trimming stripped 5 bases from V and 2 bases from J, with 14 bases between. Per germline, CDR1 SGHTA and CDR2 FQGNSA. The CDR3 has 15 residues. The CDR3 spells CASSEDGTATDTQYF. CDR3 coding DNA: TGTGCCAGCAGCGAAGACGGGACGGCCACAGATACGCAGTATTTT.

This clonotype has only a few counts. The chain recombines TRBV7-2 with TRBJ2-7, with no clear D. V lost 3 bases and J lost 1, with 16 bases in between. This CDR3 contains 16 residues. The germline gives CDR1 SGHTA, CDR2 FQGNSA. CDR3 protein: CASSFAPGGSSYEQYF. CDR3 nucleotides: TGTGCCAGCAGCTTTGCCCCCGGCGGCAGTTCCTACGAGCAGTACTTC.

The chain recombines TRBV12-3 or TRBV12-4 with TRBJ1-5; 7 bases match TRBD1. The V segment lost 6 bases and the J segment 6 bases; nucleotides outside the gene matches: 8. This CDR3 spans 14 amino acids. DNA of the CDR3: TGTGCCAGCAGATCCAACAGGGGTGGTCAGCCCCAGCATTTT. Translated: CASRSNRGGQPQHF.